Sequencing of this TCR beta chain was carried out in a study of T cell clones after liver transplantation. The overall study: Samples came from ITN030ST, which attempted immunosuppression withdrawal within 2 years of liver transplantation. Subjects received no induction therapy and standard immunosuppression until randomization at 12-24 months post-transplant. Patients counted as tolerant after at least one year off all immunosuppression, enzymes not exceeding twice normal.

The repertoire was sequenced with immunoSEQ multiplex PCR; TCRdb's copy has only in-frame clones and lacks some. The repertoire holds about 6,200 clones, approximately 80% seen once, with 10% to 15% in the top ten. The study's findings and limits: These preliminary findings come from unstandardized post-transplant sampling times.

This CDR3 spans 12 amino acids. Trimming shortened V by 5 bases and J by 7 bases, and 12 bases separated the two germline ends. The germline V gene has CDR1 SGHAT and CDR2 FQNNGV. As regards this clone: Its specificity is not known.

This receptor was obtained from a human patient who received a liver transplant. Some T cells here may be from the graft donor. The rearrangement uses TRBV11-2 and TRBJ2-7; tentative D call: TRBD1 (8 bases). This specimen consisted of CD8+ T cells from blood, obtained just over 45 months after liver transplant. CDR3 in amino acids: CASSLQGGEQYF. The CDR3, as DNA: TGTGCCAGCAGCCTACAGGGGGGGGAGCAGTACTTC. The whole variable domain, filled in from reference TRBV11-2 and TRBJ2-7, reads EAGVAQSPRYKIIEKRQSVAFWCNPISGHATLYWYQQILGQGPKLLIQFQNNGVVDDSQLPKDRFSAERLKGVDSTLKIQPAKLEDSAVYLCASSLQGGEQYFGPGTRLTVT.